These 11 T cell receptor beta chains were all obtained from the same sample, sequenced in a study of regulatory T cells in long-lasting Graves disease. For TCR beta, libraries came from iRepertoire HTBI primers and Arm-PCR of CDR3 regions. TCRdb processed the multiplex PCR reads anew with MiXCR; each CDR3 protein has one entry. The profile shows some 500,000 distinct CDR3 sequences, 15% to 20% of them singletons. Time point: newly diagnosed GD, antithyroid drugs for less than 3 months. From PBMCs, RNA was extracted and then used to make the TCR library. These data were also filed under a second study, of T cells in Graves' hyperthyroidism and ophthalmopathy.

The input for sequencing was peripheral blood mononuclear cells (PBMCs), taken at new diagnosis, from a patient treated with antithyroid drugs. Source of these receptors: a woman in her forties or fifties with Graves disease.

This clonotype was seen repeatedly, ten times or more. In DNA, the CDR3 is TGTGCCAGCAGCCAAGGTGGGGTGAACACCGGGGAGCTGTTTTTT. Translating it yields CASSQGGVNTGELFF. The chain couples TRBV3-1 to TRBJ2-2; D is ambiguous. The CDR3 is 15 amino acids. In germline, CDR1 is LGHDT, CDR2 YNNKEL (reference sequence). V was trimmed by 1 base and J by 1 base, leaving 7 bases between them.

At least ten counts were recorded for this clonotype. The gene calls are TRBV11-2 and TRBJ2-3; D gene unclear. Trimming removed 0 bases from V and 0 bases from J, with 13 bases in between. This CDR3 has 17 residues. The germline CDR1 and CDR2 sequences are SGHAT and FQNNGV. DNA of the CDR3: TGTGCCAGCAGCTTAGAAGGGTCCGGACGGAGCACAGATACGCAGTATTTT. Its translation is CASSLEGSGRSTDTQYF. Filled out from reference TRBV11-2 and TRBJ2-3, the complete variable domain reads EAGVAQSPRYKIIEKRQSVAFWCNPISGHATLYWYQQILGQGPKLLIQFQNNGVVDDSQLPKDRFSAERLKGVDSTLKIQPAKLEDSAVYLCASSLEGSGRSTDTQYFGPGTRLTVL.

The V call is TRBV28, the J call TRBJ2-7, with 8 positions matching TRBD2. V lost 9 bases and J lost 2; bases outside the gene matches: 12. The CDR3 runs 15 residues. Germline lookup yields CDR1 MDHEN and CDR2 SYDVKM. The CDR3 spells CASRGGSGAPYEQYF. CDR3 coding DNA: TGTGCCAGTAGGGGGGGTAGCGGGGCTCCCTACGAGCAGTACTTC.

This clonotype was found many times. At one end the junction does not follow the germline gene, possibly because of a read error. The chain couples TRBV6-1 to TRBJ1-2, with D tentatively TRBD1 (5 bases). The CDR3 covers 12 residues. Germline V gene lookup returns CDR1 MNHNS and CDR2 SASEGT. Here the CDR3 reads CASREGAKGYTF. The CDR3 bases are TGTGCCAGCAGAGAAGGGGCGAAGGGCTACACCTTC.

The table lists this clonotype with many counts. The chain combines TRBV12-3 or TRBV12-4 with TRBJ1-5, with D tentatively TRBD1 (6 bases). The V and J ends lost 6 bases and 3 bases respectively, with 15 bases between them. The CDR3 is 15 amino acids. CDR3 loop: CASSLQGGNNQPQHF. For the CDR3, the DNA is TGTGCCAGCAGCCTACAGGGAGGCAACAATCAGCCCCAGCATTTT.

The CDR3: CASSRRLAGENEQFF. The CDR3, as DNA: TGTGCCAGCAGTCGGAGGCTAGCGGGGGAGAATGAGCAGTTCTTC. The chain combines TRBV12-3 or TRBV12-4 with TRBJ2-1; 10 positions agree with TRBD2. The V gene end was trimmed by 5 bases and the J gene end by 7 bases; junction bases not matched to a gene: 8. CDR3 length: 15 residues.

This rearrangement joins TRBV7-9 to TRBJ1-2; D remains ambiguous. V shed 1 base and J shed 8 bases, with 17 bases lying between them. Germline CDR1 and CDR2: SEHNR and FQNEAQ (reference sequence). This CDR3 has 15 amino acids. The CDR3 region has the DNA TGTGCCAGCAGCTTAGGGGCAGCGGAGATTGCGGGCTACACCTTC. Protein: CASSLGAAEIAGYTF.

This clonotype was found many times. The chain has TRBV19 and TRBJ1-1, with D perhaps TRBD1 (5 bases). Trimming cost V 7 bases and J 4 bases, with 13 bases left between them. Germline CDR1 reads LNHDA; CDR2 reads SQIVND (reference sequence). The CDR3 runs to 13 residues. DNA of the CDR3: TGTGCCAGTAAGGAGGGGTTCAGCACTGAAGCTTTCTTT. Translated, it gives CASKEGFSTEAFF. Full variable domain (outside the CDR3, taken from reference TRBV19 and TRBJ1-1): DGGITQSPKYLFRKEGQNVTLSCEQNLNHDAMYWYRQDPGQGLRLIYYSQIVNDFQKGDIAEGYSVSREKKESFPLTVTSAQKNPTAFYLCASKEGFSTEAFFGQGTRLTVV.

V and J are TRBV7-3 and TRBJ1-6; 9 bases agree with TRBD1. The CDR3 runs to 16 residues. CDR1 and CDR2 (germline): SGHTA, FQGTGA. Trimming took 10 bases from V and 5 from J; bases not matched to a gene: 12. CDR3 residues: CATGTGFLVDNSPLHF. DNA for the CDR3: TGTGCCACCGGGACAGGGTTCTTGGTGGATAATTCACCCCTCCACTTT.

This clonotype was seen only once. The CDR3 DNA reads as TGTGCCAGCAGTTTTCTCCCAGGGGCCGGGGGGCTGTTTTTT. Protein product: CASSFLPGAGGLFF. V and J are TRBV6-2 or TRBV6-3 and TRBJ1-4; tentative D call: TRBD1 (6 bases). CDR1 MNHEY and CDR2 SVGEGT come from the germline V gene. This CDR3 is 14 amino acids long. V lost 4 bases and J lost 14, with 20 bases in between.

This clonotype occurred many times. The CDR3 DNA sequence: TGCAGTGCTAGAGATTCGGGCCGACGGGCCACAGATACGCAGTATTTT. Its translation: CSARDSGRRATDTQYF. The rearrangement links TRBV20-1 to TRBJ2-3; no definite D call. Looked up from germline, CDR1 is DFQATT and CDR2 is SNEGSKA (reference sequence). The length of the CDR3 is 16 residues. With 0 bases removed from V and 2 bases from J, the gap between germline ends came to 15 bases.